These 22 T cell receptor beta chains were all obtained from the same sample, sequenced in a study of T cells in Graves' hyperthyroidism and ophthalmopathy. RNA transcripts served as the template for amplifying TCR beta CDR3 regions. Using the HTBI primer set, a first-round RT-PCR was run on the TCR CDR3. TCRdb called the multiplex PCR reads again in MiXCR, with one record for every CDR3 protein. Among 450,000 to 650,000 distinct CDR3 sequences listed, 12% to 15% were seen once. Sequencing used blood. The receptors come from a woman under 30 with Graves' ophthalmopathy.

This clonotype was picked up many times. The CDR3 region has the DNA TGTGCCAGCAGTTACCCCGGAGGAGCGAACGAGCAGTACTTC. Translated: CASSYPGGANEQYF. V gene TRBV6-5 combines with J gene TRBJ2-7, with D possibly being TRBD2 (5 bases). Germline CDR1 MNHEY, CDR2 SVGAGI. V was cut by 2 bases and J by 5 bases, with 13 bases left in between. This CDR3 spans 14 amino acids.

Ten or more counts support this clonotype. This chain uses TRBV5-5 with TRBJ2-1; tentatively, D is TRBD2 (6 bases). The CDR3 totals 16 residues. Germline loops: CDR1 SGHKS, CDR2 YYEKEE (reference sequence). Trimming stripped 2 bases from V and 6 bases from J, with 18 bases between. CDR3 region: CASSLVAALRGNEQFF. CDR3 in DNA: TGTGCCAGCAGCTTAGTAGCGGCCCTTCGCGGCAATGAGCAGTTCTTC.

This clonotype was counted a few times. The chain combines TRBV4-2 with TRBJ2-1, with 12 bases lining up with TRBD1. The trim removed 4 bases at V and 10 bases at J, leaving 8 bases unmatched. CDR3 size: 15 residues. Germline V lookup: CDR1 LGHNA, CDR2 YNFKEQ. CDR3 nucleotides: TGTGCCAGCAGCCTTACGGGACAGGGGGCTGGGGAGCAGTTCTTC. This gives the protein CASSLTGQGAGEQFF.

At least ten counts were recorded for this clonotype. The rearrangement links TRBV6-1 to TRBJ2-7, with D perhaps given as TRBD1 or TRBD2 (5 bases each). Germline CDR1 reads MNHNS; CDR2 reads SASEGT. V shed 6 bases and J shed 4 bases, with 16 bases lying between them. The CDR3 sequence is 14 residues long. For the CDR3, the DNA is TGTGCCAGCAGAAACCGGGACCCTCATTACGAGCAGTACTTC. Its protein product is CASRNRDPHYEQYF.

This clonotype has at least ten counts. The CDR3 spells CATSDPLRDSNQPQHF. The CDR3 DNA reads as TGTGCCACCAGTGACCCTCTTAGGGATAGCAATCAGCCCCAGCATTTT. This rearrangement joins TRBV24-1 to TRBJ1-5; D is undetermined. Germline values: CDR1 KGHDR, CDR2 SFDVKD. Trimming left V 4 bases short and J 0 bases short, with 12 bases between. This CDR3 has 16 amino acids.

The genes are TRBV19 and TRBJ2-7; 8 bases match TRBD2. Germline assignment: CDR1 LNHDA and CDR2 SQIVND (reference sequence). This CDR3 contains 15 residues. V gave up 7 bases and J gave up 3 bases; unmatched junction bases: 11. This CDR3 is CASTAGSSGDYEQYF. The DNA for the CDR3 is TGTGCCAGTACGGCTGGGAGTAGCGGGGACTACGAGCAGTACTTC. Full variable domain (rest looked up from reference TRBV19 and TRBJ2-7): DGGITQSPKYLFRKEGQNVTLSCEQNLNHDAMYWYRQDPGQGLRLIYYSQIVNDFQKGDIAEGYSVSREKKESFPLTVTSAQKNPTAFYLCASTAGSSGDYEQYFGPGTRLTVT.

In regard to this clonotype: It may be a read error: a sequence one base away is much more abundant. The chain uses TRBV5-5 and TRBJ2-5; the D call may be TRBD1 or TRBD2 (5 bases each). Germline values: CDR1 SGHKS, CDR2 YYEKEE (reference sequence). The CDR3 consists of 16 residues. CDR3 sequence: CASSLSTMGVREIQYF. CDR3 nucleotides: TGTGCCAGCAGCTTGAGCACGATGGGGGTCCGAGAGATCCAGTACTTC.

This clonotype has at least ten counts. This could be a read error, since a much larger clone is one nucleotide away. This chain joins TRBV7-3 and TRBJ1-1; tentatively, D is TRBD1 (6 bases). Trimming stripped 2 bases from V and 3 bases from J, with 7 bases between. The germline CDR1 and CDR2 sequences are SGHTA and FQGTGA. The CDR3 loop spans 13 amino acids. CDR3 protein: CASSLDRYTEAFF. CDR3 nucleotide sequence: TGTGCCAGCAGCTTAGACAGGTACACTGAAGCTTTCTTT.

The chain carries TRBV9 and TRBJ2-7, with 9 bases that match TRBD1. The germline CDR1 and CDR2 sequences are SGDLS and YYNGEE. V gave up 3 bases and J gave up 0 bases; unmatched junction bases: 7. The CDR3 covers 16 residues. The DNA of the CDR3 is TGTGCCAGCAGCGAACTGAGGGGACAGGGCTCCTACGAGCAGTACTTC. Amino acids: CASSELRGQGSYEQYF. Combining the CDR3 with reference TRBV9 and TRBJ2-7 gives the whole variable domain DSGVTQTPKHLITATGQRVTLRCSPRSGDLSVYWYQQSLDQGLQFLIQYYNGEERAKGNILERFSAQQFPDLHSELNLSSLELGDSALYFCASSELRGQGSYEQYFGPGTRLTVT.

The chain recombines TRBV28 with TRBJ2-2; no clear D. V was cut by 5 bases and J by 3 bases, with 13 bases left in between. The CDR3 sequence is 15 residues long. CDR1 MDHEN and CDR2 SYDVKM come from the germline V gene. In DNA form, the CDR3 reads TGTGCCAGCAGTCCATTCGACGGATACACCGGGGAGCTGTTTTTT. It encodes CASSPFDGYTGELFF.

This clonotype occurred many times. J is TRBJ1-1 and V is TRBV5-1; perhaps TRBD1 as D (6 bases). The CDR3 is made up of 14 amino acids. The germline V and J ends were trimmed by 3 bases and 4 bases, with 13 bases remaining between them. CDR1 and CDR2 (germline): SGHRS, YFSETQ. The CDR3 nucleotides are TGCGCCAGCAGCTCAAACAGGGAGGTCACTGAAGCTTTCTTT. Protein product: CASSSNREVTEAFF. Drawing the rest from reference TRBV5-1 and TRBJ1-1, the complete variable domain is KAGVTQTPRYLIKTRGQQVTLSCSPISGHRSVSWYQQTPGQGLQFLFEYFSETQRNKGNFPGRFSGRQFSNSRSEMNVSTLELGDSALYLCASSSNREVTEAFFGQGTRLTVV.

This clonotype came up many times. This sequence joins TRBV2 and TRBJ2-2, with a possible D match to TRBD2 (5 bases). Per the germline V gene, CDR1 is SNHLY and CDR2 is FYNNEI. Trimming removed 4 bases from V and 2 bases from J, with 11 bases in between. CDR3 length equals 15 residues. CDR3 coding DNA: TGTGCCAGCAGTGTACTCCGGGATAACACCGGGGAGCTGTTTTTT. Its protein is CASSVLRDNTGELFF. Full variable domain (missing parts from reference TRBV2 and TRBJ2-2): EPEVTQTPSHQVTQMGQEVILRCVPISNHLYFYWYRQILGQKVEFLVSFYNNEISEKSEIFDDQFSVERPDGSNFTLKIRSTKLEDSAMYFCASSVLRDNTGELFFGEGSRLTVL.

The table lists this clonotype with many counts. The V call is TRBV7-3, the J call TRBJ2-1; TRBD2 matches 7 bases. Losses at the gene ends were 3 bases for V and 10 bases for J; bases not matched to a gene: 9. The CDR3 totals 14 residues. Germline V gene data show CDR1 as SGHTA and CDR2 as FQGTGA. DNA of the CDR3: TGTGCCAGCAGCTTTGGGGGGGTAACTACCGAGCAGTTCTTC. Amino acid sequence: CASSFGGVTTEQFF. The variable domain in full, with the rest retrieved from reference TRBV7-3 and TRBJ2-1, is GAGVSQTPSNKVTEKGKYVELRCDPISGHTALYWYRQSLGQGPEFLIYFQGTGAADDSGLPNDRFFAVRPEGSVSTLKIQRTERGDSAVYLCASSFGGVTTEQFFGPGTRLTVL.

This clonotype occurred many times. J is TRBJ2-7 and V is TRBV7-2, with TRBD1 matching over 8 bases. Trimming at V came to 4 bases and at J to 0 bases, leaving 8 bases not matched to a gene. Germline V gene sequence: CDR1 SGHTA, CDR2 FQGNSA. This CDR3 comprises 16 residues. The CDR3 DNA sequence: TGTGCCAGCAGCTCCGTTGGACAGGGTAGCTCCTACGAGCAGTACTTC. This gives the protein CASSSVGQGSSYEQYF. Together with reference TRBV7-2 and TRBJ2-7, the CDR3 gives the full variable domain: GAGVSQSPSNKVTEKGKDVELRCDPISGHTALYWYRQSLGQGLEFLIYFQGNSAPDKSGLPSDRFSAERTGGSVSTLTIQRTQQEDSAVYLCASSSVGQGSSYEQYFGPGTRLTVT.

The sample holds many counts of this clonotype. The V gene is TRBV12-3 or TRBV12-4, the J gene TRBJ1-5; 8 nucleotides align to TRBD1. V was pared by 1 base and J by 3 bases, with 5 bases of the junction left unmatched. The CDR3 consists of 16 residues. The CDR3: CASSLGTGMTNQPQHF. CDR3 in DNA: TGTGCCAGCAGTTTAGGGACAGGGATGACCAATCAGCCCCAGCATTTT.

V is TRBV5-6 and J is TRBJ1-2; possible D gene TRBD1, 5 bases. Trimming took 4 bases from V and 8 from J, leaving 18 bases between them. CDR1 and CDR2 (germline): SGHDT, YYEEEE. The CDR3 runs to 14 residues. The CDR3 DNA reads TGTGCCAGCAGCATTCGGAAGGGACCGGACGGCTACACCTTC. Translated: CASSIRKGPDGYTF.

This clonotype was counted ten times or more. The genes are TRBV6-1 and TRBJ2-3, with D maybe TRBD2 (8 bases). Germline V gene sequence: CDR1 MNHNS, CDR2 SASEGT. Trimming left V 1 base short and J 1 base short, with 24 bases between. The CDR3 has 20 residues. CDR3 protein: CASSEGIWDRLLAGTDTQYF. In DNA form, the CDR3 reads TGTGCCAGCAGTGAAGGGATTTGGGACAGATTACTAGCGGGCACAGATACGCAGTATTTT.

This clonotype showed up many times. The chain couples TRBV6-1 to TRBJ2-7; 9 nucleotides line up with TRBD1. Germline trimming cut 10 bases from V and 1 base from J; bases unmatched to any gene: 5. Per germline, CDR1 MNHNS and CDR2 SASEGT. This CDR3 is built from 13 residues. CDR3 in amino acids: CATTGTGSYEQYF. The CDR3, as DNA: TGTGCCACTACCGGGACAGGGTCCTACGAGCAGTACTTC.

This clonotype occurred many times. The rearrangement links TRBV5-6 to TRBJ2-7; 9 bases map to TRBD2. Germline V gives CDR1 SGHDT, CDR2 YYEEEE. J gave up 0 bases and V 4 bases, and 8 bases lay outside the gene matches. The CDR3 contains 16 residues. The CDR3 reads CASSPMTSGTSYEQYF. CDR3 nucleotide sequence: TGTGCCAGCAGCCCTATGACTAGCGGTACCTCCTACGAGCAGTACTTC.

This clonotype has ten or more counts. The chain uses TRBV20-1 and TRBJ1-6; the match to TRBD1 covers 9 bases. CDR3 size: 14 residues. Germline V lookup: CDR1 DFQATT, CDR2 SNEGSKA (reference sequence). V dropped 1 base and J dropped 10; count of bases not matched to a gene: 5. CDR3 protein: CSARATGGKSPLHF. CDR3 DNA: TGCAGTGCTAGAGCGACAGGGGGTAAATCACCCCTCCACTTT.

At least ten counts were recorded for this clonotype. The chain links TRBV11-2 to TRBJ2-3; D remains ambiguous. CDR3 size: 15 residues. Germline CDR1 is SGHAT and CDR2 is FQNNGV. V shed 2 bases and J shed 3 bases, with 12 bases lying between them. In DNA, the CDR3 is TGTGCCAGCAGCTTATATGGGTGGAAGACAGATACGCAGTATTTT. Protein product: CASSLYGWKTDTQYF.

This clonotype has a handful of counts. This could be a read error, since a much larger clone is one nucleotide away. This chain joins TRBV4-2 and TRBJ2-7; D is ambiguous. CDR3 length: 12 residues. Germline loops: CDR1 LGHNA, CDR2 YNFKEQ. Trimming left V 0 bases short and J 5 bases short, with 5 bases between. The CDR3 protein is CASSQEGNEQYF. The CDR3 DNA reads TGTGCCAGCAGCCAAGAGGGGAACGAGCAGTACTTC.